The sequence of this T cell receptor beta chain was determined in a study of CD8+CD57+ T cells in acquired aplastic anemia. Patients sequenced had flow cytometry evidence of CD8+CD57+ cell expansion. The patients all had a severe acquired aplastic anemia diagnosis. The blood sampling took place in patients who had so far received no therapy. Germline assignment: CDR1 LNHDA and CDR2 SQIVND (reference sequence). This CDR3 region has 17 residues. Germline trimming cut 6 bases from V and 6 bases from J; bases unmatched to any gene: 18. A remark on this clonotype: Antigen: not known.

Both TCR beta VDJ combination and CDR3 sequence profiling were carried out. Genomic DNA was the template for this profiling. A single record per CDR3 protein comes from TCRdb applying MiXCR to the reads. The profile shows around 170,000 distinct CDR3 sequences, 40% to 50% of them singletons. Findings and caveats of the study: Patients had around 30 CD8+ CDR3 sequences in common with controls (the shared set). Controls and patients did not differ significantly in CD8+ Simpson's diversity.

The sequenced sample was sorted CD4+, CD8+, or CD8+CD57+ T cells (not recorded which) from PBMCs. The receptor was isolated from a human donor with aplastic anemia. The chain employs TRBV19 and TRBJ2-7; 9 positions agree with TRBD2. The CDR3 DNA is TGTGCCAGTAGCCTAACGGTCCTTAGCGGGAGTCTAGGCGAGCAGTACTTC. The encoded protein is CASSLTVLSGSLGEQYF. The complete variable domain, with remaining parts taken from reference TRBV19 and TRBJ2-7, reads DGGITQSPKYLFRKEGQNVTLSCEQNLNHDAMYWYRQDPGQGLRLIYYSQIVNDFQKGDIAEGYSVSREKKESFPLTVTSAQKNPTAFYLCASSLTVLSGSLGEQYFGPGTRLTVT.